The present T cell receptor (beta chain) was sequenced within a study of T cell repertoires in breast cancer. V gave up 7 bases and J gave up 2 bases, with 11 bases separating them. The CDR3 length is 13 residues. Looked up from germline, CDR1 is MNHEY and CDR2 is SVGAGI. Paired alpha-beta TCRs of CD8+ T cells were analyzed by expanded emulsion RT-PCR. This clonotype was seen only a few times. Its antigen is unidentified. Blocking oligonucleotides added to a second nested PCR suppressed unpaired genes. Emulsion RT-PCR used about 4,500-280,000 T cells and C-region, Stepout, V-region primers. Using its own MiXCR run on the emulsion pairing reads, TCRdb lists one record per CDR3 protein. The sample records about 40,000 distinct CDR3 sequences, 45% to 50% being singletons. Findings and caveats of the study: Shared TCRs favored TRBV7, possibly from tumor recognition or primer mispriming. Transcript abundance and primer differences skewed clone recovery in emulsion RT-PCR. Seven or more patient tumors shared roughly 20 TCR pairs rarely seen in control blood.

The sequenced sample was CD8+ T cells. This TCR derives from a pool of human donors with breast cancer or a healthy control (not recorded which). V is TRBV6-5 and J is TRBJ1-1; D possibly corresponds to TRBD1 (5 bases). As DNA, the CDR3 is TGTGCCAGCACGATGGGGCCCAACACTGAAGCTTTCTTT. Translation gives CASTMGPNTEAFF.